The sequence of this T cell receptor beta chain was determined in a study of cytomegalovirus exposure and HLA in healthy donors. Researchers ran the PCR with 60 Vbeta and 13 Jbeta primers. Clones were sequenced by immunoSEQ multiplex PCR, and TCRdb holds only the in-frame ones, with some missing. The data show about 78,000 clones, roughly 80% seen once. It was healthy bone marrow donors who served as donors. Turning to this clone: A read error may produce the germline difference seen at one junction end.

The CDR3 runs to 13 residues. Germline lookup yields CDR1 LNHNV and CDR2 YYDKDF (reference sequence). V is TRBV15 and J is TRBJ1-6; D gene ambiguous. The source is a male donor in good health and CMV-seronegative. The sample consisted of PBMCs. CDR3 in DNA: TGTGCCACCAGCATAAGTGCTAATTCACCCCCCCACTTT. Encoded protein: CATSISANSPPHF. Based on the CDR3 plus reference TRBV15 and TRBJ1-6, the full variable domain is DAMVIQNPRYQVTQFGKPVTLSCSQTLNHNVMYWYQQKSSQAPKLLFHYYDKDFNNEADTPDNFQSRRPNTSFCFLDIRSPGLGDTAMYLCATSISANSPPHFGNGTRLTVT.